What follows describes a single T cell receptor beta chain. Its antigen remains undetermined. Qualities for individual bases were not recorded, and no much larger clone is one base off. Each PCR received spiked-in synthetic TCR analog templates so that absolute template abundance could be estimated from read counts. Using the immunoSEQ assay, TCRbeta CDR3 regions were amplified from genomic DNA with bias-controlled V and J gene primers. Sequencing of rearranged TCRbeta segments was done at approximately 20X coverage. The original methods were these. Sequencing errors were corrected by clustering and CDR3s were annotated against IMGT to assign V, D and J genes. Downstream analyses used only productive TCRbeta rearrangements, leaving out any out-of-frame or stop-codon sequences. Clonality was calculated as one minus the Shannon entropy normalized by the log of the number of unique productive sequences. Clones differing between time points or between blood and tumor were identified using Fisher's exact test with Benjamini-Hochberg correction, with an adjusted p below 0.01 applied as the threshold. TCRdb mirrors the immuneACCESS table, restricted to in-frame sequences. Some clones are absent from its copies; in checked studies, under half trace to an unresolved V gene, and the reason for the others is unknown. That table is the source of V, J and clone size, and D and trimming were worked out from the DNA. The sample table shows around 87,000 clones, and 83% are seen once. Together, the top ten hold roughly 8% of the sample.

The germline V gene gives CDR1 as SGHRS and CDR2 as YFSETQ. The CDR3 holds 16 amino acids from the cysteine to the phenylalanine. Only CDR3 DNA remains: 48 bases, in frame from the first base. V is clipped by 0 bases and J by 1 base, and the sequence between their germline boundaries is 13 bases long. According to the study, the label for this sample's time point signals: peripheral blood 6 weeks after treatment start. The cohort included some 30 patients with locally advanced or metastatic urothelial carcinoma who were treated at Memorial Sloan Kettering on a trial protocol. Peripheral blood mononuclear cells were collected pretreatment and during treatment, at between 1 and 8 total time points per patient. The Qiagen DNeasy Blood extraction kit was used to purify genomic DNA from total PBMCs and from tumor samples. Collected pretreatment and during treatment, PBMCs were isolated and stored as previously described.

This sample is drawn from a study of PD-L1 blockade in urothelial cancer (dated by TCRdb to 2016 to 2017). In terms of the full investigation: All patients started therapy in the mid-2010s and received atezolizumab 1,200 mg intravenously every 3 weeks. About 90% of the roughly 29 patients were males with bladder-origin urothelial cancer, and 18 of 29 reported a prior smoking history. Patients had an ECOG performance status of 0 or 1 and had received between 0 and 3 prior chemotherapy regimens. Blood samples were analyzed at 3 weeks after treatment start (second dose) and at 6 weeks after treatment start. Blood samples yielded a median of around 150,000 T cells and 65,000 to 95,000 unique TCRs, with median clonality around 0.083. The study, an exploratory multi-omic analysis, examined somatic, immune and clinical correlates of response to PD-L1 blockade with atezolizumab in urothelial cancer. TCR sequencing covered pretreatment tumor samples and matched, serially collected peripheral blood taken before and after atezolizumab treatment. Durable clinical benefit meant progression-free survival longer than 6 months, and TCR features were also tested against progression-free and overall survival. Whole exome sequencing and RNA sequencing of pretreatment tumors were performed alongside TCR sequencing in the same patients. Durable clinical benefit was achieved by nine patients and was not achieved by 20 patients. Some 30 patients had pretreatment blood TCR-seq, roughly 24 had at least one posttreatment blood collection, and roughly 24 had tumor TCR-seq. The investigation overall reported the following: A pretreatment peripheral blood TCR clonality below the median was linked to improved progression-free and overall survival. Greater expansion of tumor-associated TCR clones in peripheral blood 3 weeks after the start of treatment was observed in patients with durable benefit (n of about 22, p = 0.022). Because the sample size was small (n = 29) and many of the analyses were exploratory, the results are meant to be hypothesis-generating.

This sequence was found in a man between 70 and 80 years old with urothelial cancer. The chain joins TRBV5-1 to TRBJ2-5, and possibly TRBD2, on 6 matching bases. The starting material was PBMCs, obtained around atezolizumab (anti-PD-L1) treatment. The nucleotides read TGCGCCAGCAGCTTGGAGGGCGGGGAAACCCAAGAGACCCAGTACTTC. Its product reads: CASSLEGGETQETQYF.